This paragraph reports one T cell receptor (beta chain). The table lists this clone with a count of one. Its cognate antigen has yet to be identified. One base away there is no much larger clone; base qualities are not given. At the junction V is shortened by 6 bases and J by 3 bases; bases outside the gene matches: 5. Reading from cysteine to phenylalanine, the CDR3 counts 13 amino acids. Left in the record is the CDR3 DNA by itself, 39 bases read in frame from the first base. Per the germline V gene (reference sequence), LNHDA is the CDR1 and SQIVND is the CDR2. The method behind the library was the immunoSEQ multiplex PCR assay. Per the original workflow: A statistical classification framework was built for diagnosing cytomegalovirus status from the catalog of TCR beta chain sequences. Imported from immuneACCESS, the table was reduced by TCRdb to in-frame sequences with V and J called. These copies leave out some clones; in studies compared against another copy, an unresolved V gene accounts for under half, and the cause of the remainder is not known. V and J calls and clone size are copied from that table; D and trimming were computed from the DNA. The table for this sample lists approximately 200,000 clones; 70% to 85% of them were counted only once. 10% to 15% of the sample lies in the top ten.

The sample comes from a study of cytomegalovirus exposure and HLA in healthy donors (dated by TCRdb to 2015 to 2018). About the study as a whole: According to a later analysis, the roughly 130 validation repertoires were produced on the same platform as the approximately 690 repertoires of the first cohort. The study aimed to test whether cataloging public T cell receptors could reveal signatures of past pathogen exposure. Along with the roughly 670-subject first cohort, a separate validation cohort of more than 90 different subjects was used. To predict cytomegalovirus infection status, the study combined high-throughput TCR immunosequencing, statistical association of individual TCRs with disease status, and machine learning.

The donors were included in the validation cohort of roughly 120 subjects, a group kept apart from the approximately 670-subject first cohort. Study-wide findings and limitations: Three of the identified cytomegalovirus-associated TCR beta chains were confirmed in vitro to be specific for cytomegalovirus antigens. A later analysis found that TCRs clustered in the first cohort also tended to co-occur in the roughly 120 validation repertoires, with about 94% of cluster scores above 0. The study gave a list of about 170 TCR beta chains associated with cytomegalovirus. Most TCR sequences were seen in very few donors, while some public TCRs were found in many individuals. Cytomegalovirus status was reported to be diagnosed by the classifier with high specificity and sensitivity in both the original and validation cohorts. A later analysis had no HLA typing for the validation cohort, so co-occurrence there was scored across all 120 or so repertoires. The authors suggested that the approach could potentially be generalized to other disease states and immunological phenotypes.

Sequencing was performed on PBMCs. The TCR sequence derives from a woman in her 30s in good health and CMV-seropositive. The sequence is built from TRBV19 and TRBJ2-7, with 7 central nucleotides matching TRBD1. The CDR3 has the sequence CASRDRSIYEQYF. The nucleotide sequence reads TGTGCCAGTAGGGACAGGTCTATCTACGAGCAGTACTTC.